One sample yielded the 16 T cell receptor beta chains listed below, sequenced in a study of CXCR3-negative and CXCR3-positive naive CD8 T cells. Carrying UMI labels, the TRB cDNA libraries were prepared through 5' RACE. TCRdb reprocessed the 5' RACE reads; each CDR3 protein has one entry and no DNA is given. Seen in this sample are more than 35,000 distinct CDR3 sequences; the ten most common clones hold about 14%. The sample consisted of memory CD8+ T cells from blood. Receptors were obtained from a human donor in good health. Some clones in this sample may be carry-over from other donors' samples.

J is TRBJ2-7 and V is TRBV21-1; with no DNA, the TCRdb D assignment of TRBD1 cannot be verified. TRBV21-1 is recorded as a pseudogene. This CDR3 contains 19 residues. The CDR3 loop reads CASSTWGQRAPPDYYEQYF.

V usage is TRBV10-3 and J usage is TRBJ2-7; the TCRdb D gene call, TRBD1, has no DNA to confirm it. The CDR3 runs 13 residues. CDR1 is ENHRY, CDR2 SYGVKD, per germline. The CDR3: CAISGGQSNEQYF.

The rearrangement uses TRBV7-2 and TRBJ2-5. CDR1 SGHTA and CDR2 FQGNSA come from the germline V gene. The CDR3 is 15 residues long. The CDR3 here is CASSLVVTTQETQYF.

This chain connects TRBV7-9 to TRBJ2-7; TCRdb proposes TRBD1, but this gene call is untestable without DNA. Germline assignment: CDR1 SEHNR and CDR2 FQNEAQ (reference sequence). The CDR3 is 14 amino acids. CDR3 amino acids: CASSLARQGHEQYF.

The genes are TRBV28 and TRBJ2-5; no DNA is available, so the TRBD2 call from TCRdb remains unchecked. The CDR3 covers 14 residues. CDR1 is MDHEN, CDR2 SYDVKM, per germline. This CDR3 reads CASSQRGREETQYF.

V and J are TRBV7-9 and TRBJ1-1. This CDR3 contains 12 residues. CDR1 and CDR2 (germline): SEHNR, FQNEAQ (reference sequence). The CDR3: CASSLIESEAFF.

The chain couples TRBV7-8 to TRBJ1-2; TCRdb outputs TRBD1, but without DNA this stays unchecked. From germline, CDR1 is SGHVS and CDR2 FQNEAQ. This CDR3 has 15 residues. The CDR3 sequence: CASSLARPGVYGYTF.

The chain links TRBV12-3 or TRBV12-4 to TRBJ2-5; TCRdb designates TRBD2, a call that cannot be tested without DNA. There are 16 residues in the CDR3. The CDR3 protein is CASSSRRQEGGETQYF.

This sequence joins TRBV7-2 and TRBJ2-5; TCRdb calls TRBD2, which cannot be checked without DNA. Germline V gene lookup returns CDR1 SGHTA and CDR2 FQGNSA. CDR3 length: 14 residues. The CDR3 sequence is CASTQLAGEETQYF.

The chain combines TRBV29-1 with TRBJ2-3; TCRdb indicates TRBD1, and absent DNA this call remains unverified. CDR3 length equals 14 residues. Germline V gives CDR1 SQVTM, CDR2 ANQGSEA. The CDR3 here is CSVEGQGWTDTQYF.

The V and J genes are TRBV20-1 and TRBJ2-7. Germline V gene sequence: CDR1 DFQATT, CDR2 SNEGSKA (reference sequence). This CDR3 has 16 residues. The CDR3 is CSARGPQRSSSYEQYF.

The rearrangement uses TRBV6-1 and TRBJ2-7. This CDR3 comprises 13 residues. Germline CDR1 and CDR2: MNHNS and SASEGT. The CDR3 region is CASSESEVYEQYF.

The chain is built from TRBV3-1 and TRBJ2-7; the TCRdb call, TRBD1, lacks DNA for checking. The CDR3 sequence is 16 residues long. Germline V gene sequence: CDR1 LGHDT, CDR2 YNNKEL (reference sequence). The CDR3 reads CASSQEQEGGLDEQYF.

The J gene is TRBJ2-1, the V gene TRBV7-9; the TRBD1 assignment by TCRdb is unverifiable without DNA. CDR3 length: 14 amino acids. The germline gives CDR1 SEHNR, CDR2 FQNEAQ (reference sequence). CDR3 loop: CASSHDWGENEQFF.

The chain employs TRBV27 and TRBJ1-1; TCRdb reports TRBD1, a call that lacks DNA to check it against. Germline lookup yields CDR1 MNHEY and CDR2 SMNVEV (reference sequence). The CDR3 extends over 14 amino acids. The CDR3: CASSMTGGGTEAFF.

This sequence joins TRBV29-1 and TRBJ2-1; TCRdb gives TRBD2 as the D gene, but with no DNA this cannot be confirmed. This CDR3 is 18 amino acids long. Germline-derived CDR1 and CDR2 are SQVTM and ANQGSEA. The CDR3 sequence: CSVEDPASGRWDSNEQFF.